This TCR beta chain was retrieved from a study of cytomegalovirus exposure and HLA in healthy donors. This clone was seen a single time. Its antigen is currently unknown. The CDR3 runs to 19 residues. Germline V gives CDR1 LGHNA, CDR2 YSLEER. V dropped 0 bases and J dropped 2; count of bases not matched to a gene: 8. Regarding the study as a whole: Reportedly, cytomegalovirus status was diagnosed with high sensitivity and specificity. In a later analysis, a missense DCLRE1C variant was linked to TCR beta V- and J-gene trimming.

60 Vbeta and 13 Jbeta primers were used in PCR. As processed by the authors: An analysis performed later counted 72 million or so unique TCR beta chains (roughly 10 million of them shared). The data were produced by immunoSEQ multiplex PCR, yet TCRdb's version contains in-frame clones alone and is incomplete. The V and J calls and clone size come from that table; D and trimming were worked out from the DNA. The profile shows fewer than 150,000 clones, around 81% of them singletons. The sequenced sample was PBMCs. This receptor was taken from a male donor in good health and CMV-seronegative. The rearrangement links TRBV4-3 to TRBJ2-4, with 12 bases matching TRBD2. The DNA for the CDR3 is TGCGCCAGCAGCCAAGATGAGGGCCTAGCGGGGGGGCCCAAAAACATTCAGTACTTC. Amino acid sequence: CASSQDEGLAGGPKNIQYF.